This TCR beta chain is from a study of OX40 agonist ivuxolimab in advanced cancers. Study-level findings and limits: The study did not work out the antigen specificity of the expanded peripheral T cells.

A word on this clone: As yet, its antigen is unknown.

V gave up 3 bases and J gave up 0 bases, with 9 bases separating them. Per the germline V gene, CDR1 is LNHDA and CDR2 is SQIVND (reference sequence). The CDR3 runs 15 residues. Here immunoSEQ multiplex PCR was the method, and the copy in TCRdb shows in-frame clones only, minus some. The table includes some 83,000 clones, roughly 93% detected once. The sampling schedule covered blood at baseline, cycle 4 day 1, and cycle 7 day 1. The sequenced sample was CD4+ or CD8+ T cells sorted from blood, obtained in a trial of the OX40 agonist ivuxolimab. The chain links TRBV19 to TRBJ1-3, with D unresolved. The sequence was obtained from an adult with an advanced solid tumor such as melanoma, head and neck, liver or kidney cancer. The CDR3 loop reads CASSMVYDSGNTIYF. As DNA, the CDR3 is TGTGCCAGTAGTATGGTATACGACTCTGGAAACACCATATATTTT.